This passage covers 19 T cell receptor delta chains from one sample sequenced in a study of γδ T cells in repeated Plasmodium falciparum infection. TCRdb redid clone calling on the multiplex PCR reads using CATT. Altogether over 45,000 delta-chain clones are present, roughly 1.6% being singletons, with the ten largest covering over 7.5%. Gammadelta T cells were flow-sorted from PBMC into Vgamma9/Vdelta2+ and Vdelta2-negative populations for bulk analysis. The sample was gamma-delta T cells from blood. All receptors derive from a pool of human donors (malaria-infected and uninfected, not separated).

A note on this clone: TCRdb's protein, taken from a much larger clone, differs from this DNA's translation at residue 13, likely owing to a read error; the protein displayed comes from the DNA. The chain employs TRDV1 and TRDJ1, with 10 bases lining up with TRDD3. Because TCRdb records no J gene, it was assigned here through a match of the DNA to germline. CDR3 length: 19 amino acids. Germline V gene sequence: CDR1 TSWWSYY, CDR2 QGS. After removal of 6 bases from V and 3 bases from J, the junction contained 19 bases not matched to a gene. The CDR3 loop is CALGRDRPRTGGCADKLIF. The CDR3 nucleotides are TGTGCTCTTGGACGGGATCGTCCACGTACTGGGGGATGCGCCGATAAACTCATCTTT.

A few counts support this clone. The TCRdb record carries a much larger clone's protein, which differs from this DNA's translation at residue 16; a read error is the likely cause, and the protein listed here is the DNA translation. The chain recombines TRDV1 with TRDJ1; 10 bases map to TRDD3. No J segment appears in TCRdb, so it was assigned here by matching the sequence to germline. CDR3 length: 21 residues. Germline lookup yields CDR1 TSWWSYY and CDR2 QGS. V shed 0 bases and J 2 bases; nucleotides not matched to a gene: 18. CDR3 DNA sequence: TGTGCTCTTGGGGAACTTTCCCCCTGCTATTGGGGGATACCTCGGACCGATAAACTCATCTTT. Residues: CALGELSPCYWGIPRTDKLIF.

This clone occurred a few times. TCRdb's entry gives the protein of a much larger clone, which mismatches this DNA's translation at residue 17, likely from a read error; the protein reported here is translated from the DNA. The chain has TRDV1 and TRDJ2; 8 positions match TRDD3. The J segment lost 0 bases and the V segment lost 0 bases, leaving 30 bases of the junction unmatched. Germline loops: CDR1 TSWWSYY, CDR2 QGS. The CDR3 is 26 amino acids. CDR3 protein: CALGELGWTKFLSDWGGQTLTAQLFF. CDR3 nucleotide sequence: TGTGCTCTTGGGGAACTAGGATGGACAAAGTTCCTATCGGACTGGGGGGGACAAACTTTGACAGCACAACTCTTCTTT.

In its sample, this clone was seen a few times. This likely stems from a read error, as it lies one base from a far larger clone. Distinct nucleotide sequences in the sample also encode this CDR3. This chain joins TRDV1 and TRDJ1; D is undetermined. Matching the DNA to germline supplied the J gene, which TCRdb does not give. Germline V lookup: CDR1 TSWWSYY, CDR2 QGS. CDR3 length: 20 amino acids. The CDR3 protein is CALGDQTSSVLPMYTDKLIF. CDR3 bases: TGTGCTCTTGGGGACCAAACGTCATCGGTACTGCCTATGTACACCGACAAACTCATCTTT.

Remarks on this clone: A far larger clone differs by one base, so this is likely a read error. The same CDR3 can be traced to other DNA sequences in this sample. V usage is TRDV2 and J usage is TRDJ1; a weak D match, TRDD3 (6 bases). The J gene comes from matching the DNA to germline here; TCRdb lacks it. Germline CDR1 GEAIGNYY, CDR2 EKD. Trimming stripped 0 bases from V and 0 bases from J, with 13 bases between. The CDR3 totals 16 residues. Written as DNA, the CDR3 is TGTGCCTGTGACACCTTGGGGGCCTATCACACCGATAAACTCATCTTT. It is translated as CACDTLGAYHTDKLIF.

This clone was detected a few times. A far larger clone is only one base removed, so a read error is likely. This same CDR3 is encoded by further DNA sequences in the sample. The chain uses TRDV3 and TRDJ1, with a possible D match to TRDD3 (6 bases). From germline, CDR1 is TVYSNPD and CDR2 GDNSRS (reference sequence). V dropped 5 bases and J dropped 4 bases, with 17 bases sitting between them. The CDR3 covers 13 residues. The CDR3 sequence is CAQRSWGDDKLIF. CDR3 coding DNA: TGTGCCCAAAGGAGTTGGGGGGACGATAAACTCATCTTT. The full variable domain, in which reference TRDV3 and TRDJ1 provide the parts outside the CDR3, is CDKVTQSSPDQTVASGSEVVLLCTYDTVYSNPDLFWYRIRPDYSFQFVFYGDNSRSEGADFTQGRFSVKHILTQKAFHLVISPVRTEDSATYYCAQRSWGDDKLIFGKGTRVTVEP.

Comment on this clone: TCRdb has a much larger clone's protein, which differs at residue 15 from the translation of this DNA, likely because of a read error; what is shown is the protein translated from the DNA. This chain uses TRDV1 with TRDJ1; D might be TRDD3 (6 bases). Germline V gives CDR1 TSWWSYY, CDR2 QGS. CDR3 length: 17 residues. Here the CDR3 DNA reads TGTGCTCTTGGGAAGGGGCCCCTGGGGTTCTACACCGATAAAATCATCTTT. This encodes CALGKGPLGFYTDKIIF.

As concerns this clone: TCRdb's protein, taken from a much larger clone, differs from this DNA's translation at residue 11, likely owing to a read error; the protein displayed comes from the DNA. The chain uses TRDV1 and TRDJ1; 9 bases agree with TRDD2. Germline trimming cut 5 bases from V and 0 bases from J; bases unmatched to any gene: 43. The CDR3 consists of 28 residues. Germline values: CDR1 TSWWSYY, CDR2 QGS. CDR3 region: CALGTFLRPGEYGAEISMPLAYTDKLIF. CDR3 DNA: TGTGCTCTTGGGACCTTCCTACGTCCTGGGGAATACGGAGCCGAGATATCTATGCCCCTAGCTTACACCGATAAACTCATCTTT.

Details on this clone: Given a far larger clone just one base away, this is likely a sequencing read error. Other DNA sequences in this specimen translate into the identical CDR3. V gene TRDV2 combines with J gene TRDJ3, with TRDD3 identical over 8 bases. Germline matching of the DNA provided the J gene here, since TCRdb leaves it blank. Germline V gene data show CDR1 as GEAIGNYY and CDR2 as EKD. Germline trimming cut 5 bases from V and 0 bases from J; bases unmatched to any gene: 17. The CDR3 consists of 21 residues. The CDR3 DNA reads TGTGCCTGTGCGGCCTTCCGGAGTACTGGGGGTCGCTCCTGGGACACCCGACAGATGTTTTTC. It translates to CACAAFRSTGGRSWDTRQMFF.

In this sample, this clone turned up many times. Other nucleotide sequences in the sample specify the same CDR3. The chain carries TRDV3 and TRDJ1; D call uncertain. Germline V gives CDR1 TVYSNPD, CDR2 GDNSRS (reference sequence). Trimming removed 5 bases at V and 0 bases at J, with 7 bases between. The CDR3 consists of 11 residues. This CDR3 reads CAAGYTDKLIF. Here the CDR3 DNA reads TGTGCCGCGGGGTACACCGATAAACTCATCTTT.

Many counts were recorded for this clone. The chain has TRDV1 and TRDJ1, with 13 bases matching TRDD3. CDR3 length equals 23 residues. CDR1 is TSWWSYY, CDR2 QGS, per germline. V trimming: 3 bases; J trimming: 1 base; junction bases outside the gene matches: 23. The CDR3 DNA follows: TGTGCTCTTGGGGACCGGATTCCTACGCCCGTACTGGGGGATACGCGAAGCACCGATAAACTCATCTTT. Its protein product is CALGDRIPTPVLGDTRSTDKLIF.

There are a few counts of this clone. This likely traces to a read error, being one base from a far larger clone. Other nucleotide sequences from this sample produce the same CDR3. The chain employs TRDV1 and TRDJ1, with 10 bases identical to TRDD3. CDR1 and CDR2 (germline): TSWWSYY, QGS. V lost 5 bases to trimming and J lost 4 bases; unmatched junction nucleotides: 22. This CDR3 spans 20 amino acids. For the CDR3, the DNA is TGTGCTCTTGGGAACCCCCAACCTATCTGGGGGATATCGGGGGGCGATAAACTCATCTTT. Its protein product is CALGNPQPIWGISGGDKLIF.

This clone was counted ten times or more. The protein recorded in TCRdb matches a much larger clone and deviates from this DNA's translation at residue 18, suggesting a read error; the protein here is obtained by translating the DNA. The chain employs TRDV1 and TRDJ1; tentatively, D is TRDD3 (6 bases). The CDR3 length is 19 residues. CDR1 and CDR2 from the germline V gene are TSWWSYY and QGS. The CDR3 sequence: CALGAGGIPWILRTDKLTF. Written as DNA, the CDR3 is TGTGCTCTTGGAGCCGGAGGAATCCCGTGGATACTCCGAACCGATAAACTCACCTTT.

This clone was seen more than once but under ten times. TCRdb assigns this DNA the protein of a much larger clone, which departs from its translation at residue 13; this likely reflects a read error, and the protein shown comes from translating the DNA. This chain connects TRDV2 to TRDJ1, with 12 bases identical to TRDD3. TCRdb offers no J gene call, so here the DNA was matched to germline to obtain one. Germline V CDR1 and CDR2: GEAIGNYY, EKD. The CDR3 loop spans 19 amino acids. V dropped 0 bases and J dropped 1; count of bases not matched to a gene: 11. The CDR3 here is CACDTTPVLGDTVTDKLIF. The CDR3 DNA is TGTGCCTGTGACACCACTCCCGTACTGGGGGATACTGTCACCGATAAACTCATCTTT.

This clone came up a few times. With only one base between it and a far larger clone, this is likely a read error. This sample includes further DNA sequences coding for the same CDR3. This rearrangement joins TRDV1 to TRDJ1; 8 nucleotides line up with TRDD3. In the absence of a J gene in TCRdb, the DNA was matched to germline to assign it here. The CDR3 is made up of 18 amino acids. The V and J ends lost 0 bases and 0 bases, in that order; junction bases with no gene match: 9. CDR1 and CDR2 from the germline V gene are TSWWSYY and QGS. The CDR3 is CALGELGLHGGYTDKLIF. CDR3 DNA sequence: TGTGCTCTTGGGGAACTTGGATTGCATGGGGGATACACCGATAAACTCATCTTT.

This clone was seen more than once but under ten times. A far bigger clonotype differs at one base, so this is likely a read error. The same CDR3 can be traced to other DNA sequences in this sample. The chain uses TRDV1 and TRDJ3, with unresolved D. Since TCRdb gives no J gene, matching the DNA to germline was used here to assign it. The germline gives CDR1 TSWWSYY, CDR2 QGS. The CDR3 length is 18 residues. The DNA of the CDR3 is TGTGCTCTTGGGGAACGGGTAGTAACCGGGTGGGACACCAGACAGATGTTTTTC. Amino acid sequence: CALGERVVTGWDTRQMFF.

The rearrangement joins TRDV1 to TRDJ1; D tentatively fits TRDD2 or TRDD3 (5 bases each). No J gene is reported in TCRdb; it was inferred here by comparing the DNA with germline. Trimming took off 1 base at V and 0 bases at J, with 27 bases between the two ends. Germline V gene data show CDR1 as TSWWSYY and CDR2 as QGS. This CDR3 comprises 21 residues. Here the CDR3 DNA reads TGTGCTCTTGGGGAACCGGTCCTAACACCCCCCTGGGCACCTTACACCGATAAACTCATCTTT. Translated, it gives CALGEPVLTPPWAPYTDKLIF.

This clone was picked up a small number of times. TCRdb attributes to this sequence the protein of a much larger clone, which differs from the DNA translation at residue 5; a read error is likely, and the protein displayed is translated from the DNA. The rearrangement joins TRDV1 to TRDJ1; D may match TRDD2 or TRDD3 (7 bases each). Deletions cut 4 bases from V and 0 bases from J, with 27 bases between. This CDR3 is built from 20 residues. CDR1 is TSWWSYY and CDR2 is QGS in the germline V gene. For the CDR3, the DNA is TGTGCTCTTGGGGGCAACTTCCTAGTTGGGTGGGGGACCCACACCGATAAACTCATCTTT. Translation gives CALGGNFLVGWGTHTDKLIF.

This clone has only a few counts. The likely explanation is a read error, given a far larger clone one base away. This same CDR3 is encoded by further DNA sequences in the sample. The V call is TRDV1, the J call TRDJ1, with 11 bases identical to TRDD3. The length of the CDR3 is 22 residues. The V gene's germline CDR1 is TSWWSYY and CDR2 QGS. CDR3: CALGELAPRGDGGYAGTDKLIF. The CDR3 DNA sequence: TGTGCCCTTGGGGAACTAGCCCCTCGGGGGGATGGGGGATACGCCGGCACCGATAAACTCATCTTT.